The 4 T cell receptor beta chains presented below share a single source sample, sequenced in a study of Graves' ophthalmopathy and Graves' hyperthyroidism. Using RNA transcripts, the TCR beta CDR3 regions were amplified. HTBI-primed first-round RT-PCR preceded second-round multiplex PCR. TCRdb fed the multiplex PCR reads into MiXCR, producing one record per CDR3 protein. The sample lists around 1.1 million distinct CDR3 sequences, about two fifths seen once, with around 10% in the top ten. Sequenced material: peripheral blood or thyroid tissue (not recorded which). The receptors originated from an adult man with Graves' hyperthyroidism.

There are many counts of this clonotype. The chain employs TRBV15 and TRBJ1-1; D ambiguous. In germline, CDR1 is LNHNV, CDR2 YYDKDF (reference sequence). The CDR3 extends over 14 amino acids. V dropped 6 bases and J dropped 1 base, with 12 bases sitting between them. CDR3 bases: TGTGCCACCAGGGTTGGATTCGGGAACACTGAAGCTTTCTTT. It translates to CATRVGFGNTEAFF.

CDR3 DNA: TGTGCCAGCAGCGCGGACAGTAAACCCTACGAGCAGTACTTC. This sequence encodes CASSADSKPYEQYF. The J gene is TRBJ2-7, the V gene TRBV7-9, with D maybe TRBD1 (6 bases). The length of the CDR3 is 14 residues. V was shortened by 5 bases and J by 2 bases, with 13 bases between the two germline ends. Germline V CDR1 and CDR2: SEHNR, FQNEAQ (reference sequence).

The V call is TRBV6-6, the J call TRBJ2-7; TRBD1 is a possible D gene (7 bases). The CDR3 spans 15 residues. Looked up from germline, CDR1 is MNHNY and CDR2 is SVGAGI (reference sequence). With 2 bases removed from V and 6 bases from J, the gap between germline ends came to 17 bases. CDR3 sequence: CASSYPQGIGSEQYF. The CDR3 bases are TGTGCCAGCAGTTACCCACAGGGGATCGGGAGCGAGCAGTACTTC.

This clonotype was seen many times. The chain is built from TRBV19 and TRBJ2-7; D is unresolved. Germline assignment: CDR1 LNHDA and CDR2 SQIVND (reference sequence). The CDR3 runs to 14 residues. Trimming left V 5 bases short and J 4 bases short, with 15 bases between. CDR3 bases: TGTGCCAGTAGTTCCGTCTGGAGCACGTACGAGCAGTACTTC. The encoded protein is CASSSVWSTYEQYF.